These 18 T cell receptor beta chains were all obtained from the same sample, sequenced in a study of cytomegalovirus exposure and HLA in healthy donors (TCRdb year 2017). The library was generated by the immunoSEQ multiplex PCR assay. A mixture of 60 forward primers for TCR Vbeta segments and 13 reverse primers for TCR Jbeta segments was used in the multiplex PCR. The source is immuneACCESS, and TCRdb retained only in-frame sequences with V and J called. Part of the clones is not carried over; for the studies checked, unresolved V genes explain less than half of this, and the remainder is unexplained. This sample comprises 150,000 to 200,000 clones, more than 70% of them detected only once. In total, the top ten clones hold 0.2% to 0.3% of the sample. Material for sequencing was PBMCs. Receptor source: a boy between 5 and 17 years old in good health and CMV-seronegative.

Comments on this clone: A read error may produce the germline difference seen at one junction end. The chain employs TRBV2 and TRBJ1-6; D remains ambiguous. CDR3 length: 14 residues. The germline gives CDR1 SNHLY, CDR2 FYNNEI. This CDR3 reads CACSELFGNSPLHF. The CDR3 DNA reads TGTGCCTGCAGTGAACTGTTTGGCAATTCACCCCTCCACTTT.

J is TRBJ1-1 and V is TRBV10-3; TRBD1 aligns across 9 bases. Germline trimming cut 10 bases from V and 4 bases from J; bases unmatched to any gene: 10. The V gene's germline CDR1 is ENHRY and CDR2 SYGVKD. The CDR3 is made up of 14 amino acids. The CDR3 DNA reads TGTGCCACGAAAAAGGGACAGGGAAGCACTGAAGCTTTCTTT. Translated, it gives CATKKGQGSTEAFF.

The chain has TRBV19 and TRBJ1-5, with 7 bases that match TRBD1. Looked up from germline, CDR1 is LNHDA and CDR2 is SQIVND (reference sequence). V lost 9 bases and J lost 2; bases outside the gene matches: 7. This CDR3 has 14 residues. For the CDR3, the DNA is TGTGCCAGCCTCCAGGGGGATGGCAATCAGCCCCAGCATTTT. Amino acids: CASLQGDGNQPQHF.

CDR3 bases: TGTGCCAGCAGAACAGGGTTTGCAGGCACTGAAGCTTTCTTT. Its protein is CASRTGFAGTEAFF. This rearrangement joins TRBV13 to TRBJ1-1; D may be TRBD1 (6 bases). V was trimmed by 6 bases and J by 4 bases, leaving 15 bases between them. The CDR3 is made up of 14 amino acids. CDR1 PRHDT and CDR2 FYEKMQ come from the germline V gene (reference sequence).

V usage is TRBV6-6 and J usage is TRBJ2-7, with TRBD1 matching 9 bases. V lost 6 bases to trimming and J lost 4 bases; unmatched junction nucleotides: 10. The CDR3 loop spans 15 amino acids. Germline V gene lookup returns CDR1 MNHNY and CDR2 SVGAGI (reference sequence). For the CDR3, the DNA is TGTGCCAGCAGGCATACCGGGACAGGGTTTTACGAGCAGTACTTC. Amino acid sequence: CASRHTGTGFYEQYF.

CDR3 in amino acids: CASTASVGLSYEQYF. CDR3 in DNA: TGTGCCAGCACCGCCTCCGTCGGTCTTTCCTACGAGCAGTACTTC. The V gene is TRBV27, the J gene TRBJ2-7, with D uncertain. V was shortened by 7 bases and J by 1 base, with 17 bases between the two germline ends. The CDR3 is 15 residues long. Germline V gene lookup returns CDR1 MNHEY and CDR2 SMNVEV (reference sequence).

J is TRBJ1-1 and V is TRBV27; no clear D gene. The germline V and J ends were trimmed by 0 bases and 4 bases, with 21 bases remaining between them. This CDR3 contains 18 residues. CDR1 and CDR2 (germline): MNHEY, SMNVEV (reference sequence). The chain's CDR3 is CASSLSDSSGEPGTEAFF. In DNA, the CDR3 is TGTGCCAGCAGTTTATCGGACTCCTCCGGGGAACCCGGCACTGAAGCTTTCTTT.

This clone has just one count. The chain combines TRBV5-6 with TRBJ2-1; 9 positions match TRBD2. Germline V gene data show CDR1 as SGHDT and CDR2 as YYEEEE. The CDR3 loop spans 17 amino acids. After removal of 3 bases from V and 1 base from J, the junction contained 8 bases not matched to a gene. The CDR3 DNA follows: TGTGCCAGCAGCTGGGAGATAGCGGGAGTATCCTACAATGAGCAGTTCTTC. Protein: CASSWEIAGVSYNEQFF.

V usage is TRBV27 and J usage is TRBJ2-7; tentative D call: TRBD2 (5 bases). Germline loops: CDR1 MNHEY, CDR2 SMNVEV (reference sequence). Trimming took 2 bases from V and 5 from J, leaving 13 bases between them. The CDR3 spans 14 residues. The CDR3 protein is CASSLRRPANEQYF. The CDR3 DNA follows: TGTGCCAGCAGTTTACGGAGGCCGGCAAACGAGCAGTACTTC.

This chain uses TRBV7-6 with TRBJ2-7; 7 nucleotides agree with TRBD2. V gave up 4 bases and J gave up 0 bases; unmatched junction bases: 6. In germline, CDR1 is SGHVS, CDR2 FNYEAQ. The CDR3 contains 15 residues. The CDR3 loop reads CASSSLAGVSYEQYF. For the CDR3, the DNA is TGTGCCAGCAGCTCCCTCGCGGGAGTCTCCTACGAGCAGTACTTC.

CDR3 in DNA: TGTGCCAGCAGCCCGGGACAGGGGGCCTTTCAGCCCCAGCATTTT. It encodes CASSPGQGAFQPQHF. The V and J genes are TRBV7-2 and TRBJ1-5, with 12 bases aligning to TRBD1. Germline lookup yields CDR1 SGHTA and CDR2 FQGNSA. The trim removed 5 bases at V and 6 bases at J, leaving 5 bases unmatched. This CDR3 contains 15 residues. Full variable domain (rest looked up from reference TRBV7-2 and TRBJ1-5): GAGVSQSPSNKVTEKGKDVELRCDPISGHTALYWYRQSLGQGLEFLIYFQGNSAPDKSGLPSDRFSAERTGGSVSTLTIQRTQQEDSAVYLCASSPGQGAFQPQHFGDGTRLSIL.

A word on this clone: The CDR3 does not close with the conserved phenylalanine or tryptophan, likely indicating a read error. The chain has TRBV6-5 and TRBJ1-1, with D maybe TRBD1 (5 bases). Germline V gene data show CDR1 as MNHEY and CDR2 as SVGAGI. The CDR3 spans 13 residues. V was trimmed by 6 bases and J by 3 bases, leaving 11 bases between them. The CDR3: CASSRREDTEAFL. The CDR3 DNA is TGTGCCAGCAGCCGCAGGGAGGACACTGAAGCTTTCCTT.

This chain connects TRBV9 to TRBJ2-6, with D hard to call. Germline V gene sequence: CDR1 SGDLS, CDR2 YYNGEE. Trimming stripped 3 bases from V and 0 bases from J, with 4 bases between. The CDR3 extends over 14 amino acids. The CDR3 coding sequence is TGTGCCAGCAGCGCAAACTCTGGGGCCAACGTCCTGACTTTC. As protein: CASSANSGANVLTF.

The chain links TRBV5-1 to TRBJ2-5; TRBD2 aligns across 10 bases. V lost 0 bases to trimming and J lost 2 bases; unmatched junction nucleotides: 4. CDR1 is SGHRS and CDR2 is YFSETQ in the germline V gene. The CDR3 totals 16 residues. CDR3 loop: CASSLGPAGGQETQYF. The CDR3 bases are TGCGCCAGCAGCTTGGGGCCAGCGGGAGGGCAAGAGACCCAGTACTTC.

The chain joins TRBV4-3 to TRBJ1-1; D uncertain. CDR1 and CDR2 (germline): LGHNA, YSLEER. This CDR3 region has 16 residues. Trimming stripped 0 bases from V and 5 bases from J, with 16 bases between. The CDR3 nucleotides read TGCGCCAGCAGCCAAGAATGGGCTCCCCCGGGGACTGAAGCTTTCTTT. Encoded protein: CASSQEWAPPGTEAFF.

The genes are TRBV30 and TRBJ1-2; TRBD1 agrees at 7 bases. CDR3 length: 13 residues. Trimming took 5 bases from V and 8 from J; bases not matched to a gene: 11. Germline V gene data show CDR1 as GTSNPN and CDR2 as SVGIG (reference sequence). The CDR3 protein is CAWAGTEKGGYTF. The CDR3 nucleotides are TGTGCCTGGGCCGGGACAGAAAAAGGGGGCTACACCTTC.

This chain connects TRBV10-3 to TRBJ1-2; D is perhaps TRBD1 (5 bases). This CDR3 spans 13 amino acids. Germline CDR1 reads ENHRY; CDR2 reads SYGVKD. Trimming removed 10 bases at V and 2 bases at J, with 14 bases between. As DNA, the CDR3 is TGTGCCACCAAGGGGTTGGAGAACTATGGCTACACCTTC. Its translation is CATKGLENYGYTF.

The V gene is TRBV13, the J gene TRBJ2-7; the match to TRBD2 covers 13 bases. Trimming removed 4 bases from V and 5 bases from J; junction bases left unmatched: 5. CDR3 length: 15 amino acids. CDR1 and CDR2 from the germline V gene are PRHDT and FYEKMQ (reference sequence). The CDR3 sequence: CASSSGTSGINEQYF. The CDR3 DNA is TGTGCCAGCAGCTCCGGGACTAGCGGGATTAACGAGCAGTACTTC.